This entry concerns a single T cell receptor beta chain. This CDR3 has 21 amino acids. The germline V and J ends were trimmed by 1 base and 5 bases, with 33 bases remaining between them. Germline CDR1 SGHRS, CDR2 YFSETQ. This sample was taken from a study of shared T cell receptors in the human thymus. Repertoires were generated with immunoSEQ multiplex PCR, while TCRdb's copy carries only in-frame clones and drops some. Among 700,000 or so clones, 75% to 90% were seen once, and the ten largest hold about 0.011%. Separately, the same data were catalogued under a study of human thymus T cells. That paper states: Donors were healthy Finnish babies undergoing corrective operations for congenital heart defects. Corrective heart surgery yielded resections, and these provided the thymus tissue. Among thymic and blood repertoires, usage of V and J genes appeared biased.

This sequence originates from a girl less than two years old with a congenital heart defect. V gene TRBV5-1 combines with J gene TRBJ1-2, with D tentatively TRBD1 (6 bases). Source material: thymocytes. In DNA, the CDR3 is TGCGCCAGCAGCTTGCCCCTTTTTGCACAAGGATTCAACAGGGTCTTATATGGCTACACCTTC. Amino acids: CASSLPLFAQGFNRVLYGYTF.